The present entry profiles one T cell receptor (beta chain) with its context. This sample is part of a study of blood T cell repertoires in COVID-19. Study context: Donors in the United States, Italy and Spain gave samples during acute or convalescent COVID-19. T cells, B-cell-depleted T cells, or PBMCs provided the cDNA or gDNA that served as material.

V was cut by 5 bases and J by 2 bases, with 9 bases left in between. This CDR3 has 13 residues. CDR1 and CDR2 from the germline V gene are MDHEN and SYDVKM. Under the authors' procedure: The assay estimated nucleated cells by amplifying reference gene primers. Sequencing used immunoSEQ multiplex PCR; TCRdb keeps in-frame clones, though not all of them. Clonal size and the V and J genes are those of that table, whereas D and trimming came from the DNA. This table has 95,000 to 150,000 clones, approximately 87% appearing once. The source of this sequence is a woman aged 70-85 years with acute or convalescent COVID-19. The rearrangement links TRBV28 to TRBJ1-2; D possibly corresponds to TRBD1 (5 bases). Specimen: peripheral blood. This CDR3 reads CASSPTANYGYTF. The CDR3 region has the DNA TGTGCCAGCAGTCCGACAGCGAACTATGGCTACACCTTC.